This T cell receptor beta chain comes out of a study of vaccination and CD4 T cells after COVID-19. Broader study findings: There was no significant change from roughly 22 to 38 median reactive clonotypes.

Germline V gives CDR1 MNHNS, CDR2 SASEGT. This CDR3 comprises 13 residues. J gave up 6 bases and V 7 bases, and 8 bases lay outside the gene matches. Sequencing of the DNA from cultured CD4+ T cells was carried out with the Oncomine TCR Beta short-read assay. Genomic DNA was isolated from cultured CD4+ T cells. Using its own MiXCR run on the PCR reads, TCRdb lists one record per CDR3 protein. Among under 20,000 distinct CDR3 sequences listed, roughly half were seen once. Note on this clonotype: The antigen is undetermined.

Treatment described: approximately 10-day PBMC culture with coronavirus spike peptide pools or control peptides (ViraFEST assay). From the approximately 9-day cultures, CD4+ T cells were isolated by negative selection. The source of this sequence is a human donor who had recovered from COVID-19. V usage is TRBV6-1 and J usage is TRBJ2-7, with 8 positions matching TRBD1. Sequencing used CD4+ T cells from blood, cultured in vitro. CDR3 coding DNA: TGTGCCAGCACATGGACAGGGATAGGCGAGCAGTACTTC. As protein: CASTWTGIGEQYF.